What follows are 32 T cell receptor beta chains derived from one specimen sequenced in a study of T cell repertoires in cytomegalovirus infection. From the reads, TCRdb called clonotypes with MiXCR, one entry per CDR3 protein. Here the sample spans roughly 250,000 distinct CDR3 sequences, approximately 13% being singletons. Material for sequencing was PBMCs. The receptor set was obtained from a human donor in good health (CMV status not recorded). Some clones in this sample may be carry-over from other donors' samples.

This clonotype showed up many times. The chain has TRBV7-2 and TRBJ2-1, with 11 bases fitting TRBD2. CDR3 length: 15 amino acids. The ends lost 3 bases at V and 9 bases at J; junction bases unmatched: 7. From germline, CDR1 is SGHTA and CDR2 FQGNSA. DNA of the CDR3: TGTGCCAGCAGCTTCGAGGGTAGCGGGGGGGGTGAGCAGTTCTTC. Translation gives CASSFEGSGGGEQFF.

This clonotype occurred a few times. The genes are TRBV20-1 and TRBJ2-5; 14 bases fit TRBD2. CDR3 length: 15 amino acids. Unmatched junction bases numbered 5, after V lost 3 bases and J lost 5 bases. The germline gives CDR1 DFQATT, CDR2 SNEGSKA (reference sequence). CDR3 sequence reads: CSASGTSGSSETQYF. DNA for the CDR3: TGCAGTGCTAGTGGGACTAGCGGGAGTTCGGAGACCCAGTACTTC.

Details on this clonotype: A much larger clone lies a single base off, so this may be a read error. The chain employs TRBV4-2 and TRBJ1-1; possible D gene TRBD1, 5 bases. The germline CDR1 and CDR2 sequences are LGHNA and YNFKEQ. The CDR3 covers 14 residues. Trimming removed 5 bases from V and 3 bases from J, with 13 bases in between. The CDR3: CASSKGRLDTEAFF. Written as DNA, the CDR3 is TGTGCCAGCAGCAAGGGGCGCCTGGACACTGAAGCTTTCTTT.

The table lists this clonotype with many counts. This chain uses TRBV7-2 with TRBJ1-2; possible D gene TRBD1, 5 bases. The CDR3 spans 12 residues. V lost 3 bases and J lost 13, with 15 bases in between. Germline-derived CDR1 and CDR2 are SGHTA and FQGNSA. Here the CDR3 reads CASSFQGRSSTF. For the CDR3, the DNA is TGTGCCAGCAGCTTCCAGGGCCGCAGTTCCACCTTC.

This clonotype was counted ten times or more. The chain carries TRBV7-2 and TRBJ2-5; the D is unclear. V was trimmed by 7 bases and J by 1 base, leaving 10 bases between them. The germline V gene has CDR1 SGHTA and CDR2 FQGNSA. The CDR3 is made up of 13 amino acids. DNA for the CDR3: TGTGCCAGCAACCTACCTCCCCAAGAGACCCAGTACTTC. Protein: CASNLPPQETQYF.

This clonotype was seen more than once but under ten times. The chain uses TRBV28 and TRBJ2-7; 7 nucleotides align to TRBD1. The CDR3 runs 16 residues. Looked up from germline, CDR1 is MDHEN and CDR2 is SYDVKM. V was clipped by 2 bases and J by 1 base; unmatched bases: 8. The CDR3 is CASSLSPRDSSYEQYF. The CDR3 DNA reads TGTGCCAGCAGTTTAAGTCCAAGGGACAGTTCCTACGAGCAGTACTTC.

For this clonotype: As the CDR3 is not closed by the conserved phenylalanine or tryptophan, this likely results from a read error. V is TRBV25-1 and J is TRBJ2-1; 8 bases are shared with TRBD2. Germline V gene data show CDR1 as MGHDK and CDR2 as SYGVNS. The CDR3 loop spans 12 amino acids. J was trimmed by 10 bases and V by 6 bases; bases with no gene match: 5. The CDR3: CASRPLAGEQFL. For the CDR3, the DNA is TGTGCCAGCAGACCCTTAGCGGGGGAGCAGTTCCTC.

This clonotype was detected ten times or more. The chain carries TRBV7-2 and TRBJ1-1; TRBD1 might be the D (5 bases). CDR3 length equals 15 residues. The V gene's germline CDR1 is SGHTA and CDR2 FQGNSA. V lost 1 base and J lost 3, with 12 bases in between. The CDR3 DNA sequence: TGTGCCAGCAGCTTAGGCGGGGCCGCGGACACTGAAGCTTTCTTT. Its protein is CASSLGGAADTEAFF.

Only a few counts were recorded for this clonotype. This chain uses TRBV2 with TRBJ2-7, with D hard to call. The CDR3 is 14 residues long. V was clipped by 5 bases and J by 5 bases, with 16 bases between them. Germline V gene lookup returns CDR1 SNHLY and CDR2 FYNNEI. The CDR3 DNA reads as TGTGCCAGCAGTTGGGGAAGGGCGTCCGACGAGCAGTACTTC. This sequence encodes CASSWGRASDEQYF.

This clonotype was seen at least ten times. This chain links TRBV28 with TRBJ2-5; 7 nucleotides agree with TRBD1. Losses at the gene ends were 5 bases for V and 3 bases for J; bases not matched to a gene: 9. CDR1 and CDR2 (germline): MDHEN, SYDVKM. This CDR3 is built from 15 residues. The CDR3 DNA sequence: TGTGCCAGCAGTCCCCCAGGACAGGAGAAAGAGACCCAGTACTTC. As protein: CASSPPGQEKETQYF.

V usage is TRBV20-1 and J usage is TRBJ1-1, with TRBD1 identical over 9 bases. The junction had 3 bases not matched to a gene; V was cut back by 4 bases and J by 6 bases. CDR3 size: 12 residues. The germline gives CDR1 DFQATT, CDR2 SNEGSKA (reference sequence). CDR3 region: CSANTGGSEAFF. CDR3 DNA: TGCAGTGCTAATACAGGGGGCTCTGAAGCTTTCTTT.

This clonotype turned up a few times. The CDR3 spells CASSLGALNIQYF. CDR3 nucleotide sequence: TGTGCCAGCAGCTTAGGGGCTTTAAACATTCAGTACTTC. The V and J genes are TRBV7-9 and TRBJ2-4; the D is unclear. The ends were cut back, 1 base at V and 6 bases at J, with 7 bases in the middle. The CDR3 is 13 residues long. The V gene's germline CDR1 is SEHNR and CDR2 FQNEAQ (reference sequence).

The CDR3 sequence is CASSLVQGHSTDTQYF. The CDR3 nucleotides are TGCGCCAGCAGCTTGGTCCAGGGACACTCGACAGATACGCAGTATTTT. This chain connects TRBV5-1 to TRBJ2-3; D perhaps matches TRBD1 (6 bases). Germline V gene sequence: CDR1 SGHRS, CDR2 YFSETQ. CDR3 size: 16 residues. Trimming took off 0 bases at V and 3 bases at J, with 14 bases between the two ends. Full variable domain (missing parts from reference TRBV5-1 and TRBJ2-3): KAGVTQTPRYLIKTRGQQVTLSCSPISGHRSVSWYQQTPGQGLQFLFEYFSETQRNKGNFPGRFSGRQFSNSRSEMNVSTLELGDSALYLCASSLVQGHSTDTQYFGPGTRLTVL.

The chain links TRBV29-1 to TRBJ1-5; tentative D call: TRBD1 (5 bases). CDR3 length equals 12 residues. With 4 bases removed from V and 5 bases from J, the gap between germline ends came to 9 bases. Germline CDR1 is SQVTM and CDR2 is ANQGSEA. The CDR3 DNA follows: TGCAGCGTTGCAGGGTCGGATCAGCCCCAGCATTTT. Encoded protein: CSVAGSDQPQHF.

This clonotype was counted between two and nine times. The rearrangement joins TRBV5-1 to TRBJ1-2; D is undetermined. This CDR3 contains 17 residues. V shed 0 bases and J shed 0 bases, with 15 bases lying between them. Germline V CDR1 and CDR2: SGHRS, YFSETQ. The CDR3 loop is CASSLAGGARPNYGYTF. CDR3 DNA sequence: TGCGCCAGCAGCTTGGCCGGAGGAGCCAGACCTAACTATGGCTACACCTTC.

This clonotype came up many times. V gene TRBV7-8 combines with J gene TRBJ2-2, with 9 bases identical to TRBD2. J gave up 2 bases and V 2 bases, and 3 bases lay outside the gene matches. The CDR3 spans 16 residues. In germline, CDR1 is SGHVS, CDR2 FQNEAQ. This chain's CDR3 is CASSLQRGANTGELFF. The CDR3 bases are TGTGCCAGCAGCTTACAGCGGGGGGCTAACACCGGGGAGCTGTTTTTT.

In this sample, this clonotype turned up many times. This chain joins TRBV24-1 and TRBJ2-1; D could derive from TRBD1 or TRBD2 (5 bases each). Germline lookup yields CDR1 KGHDR and CDR2 SFDVKD. With 9 bases removed from V and 3 bases from J, the gap between germline ends came to 11 bases. The CDR3 is 13 residues long. The CDR3 region is CATGGQGYNEQFF. In DNA, the CDR3 is TGTGCCACCGGCGGGCAGGGCTACAATGAGCAGTTCTTC.

In its sample, this clonotype was seen a few times. The genes are TRBV28 and TRBJ1-2; 12 bases are a match to TRBD1. Per the germline V gene, CDR1 is MDHEN and CDR2 is SYDVKM. V was pared by 6 bases and J by 7 bases, with 6 bases of the junction left unmatched. The CDR3 length is 14 residues. CDR3 bases: TGTGCCAGCAGAACCGGGACAGGGGGCGTTGGCTACACCTTC. The encoded protein is CASRTGTGGVGYTF.

In this sample, this clonotype turned up many times. V and J are TRBV7-2 and TRBJ1-2, with D perhaps TRBD1 (5 bases). Germline-derived CDR1 and CDR2 are SGHTA and FQGNSA. Trimming cost V 0 bases and J 4 bases, with 15 bases left between them. The CDR3 is made up of 16 amino acids. The CDR3 bases are TGTGCCAGCAGCTTAGCGGCCGGGGGTACCGGCTATGGCTACACCTTC. Protein sequence: CASSLAAGGTGYGYTF.

This clonotype was counted only a few times. CDR3 coding DNA: TGTGCCAGCAACGACGGGGCGGGTAGGCCCCAGCATTTT. Translating gives CASNDGAGRPQHF. The chain employs TRBV6-6 and TRBJ1-5; tentative D call: TRBD1 (5 bases). CDR1 is MNHNY and CDR2 is SVGAGI in the germline V gene (reference sequence). The length of the CDR3 is 13 residues. V lost 7 bases to trimming and J lost 9 bases, with 16 bases between them.

About this clonotype: Being one base from a much bigger clone, this may be a read error. The rearrangement uses TRBV7-9 and TRBJ2-6; D is possibly TRBD1 (5 bases). CDR1 and CDR2 (germline): SEHNR, FQNEAQ (reference sequence). This CDR3 spans 15 amino acids. Here the CDR3 reads CASSRTGSGTNVLTF. The CDR3 DNA reads TGTGCCAGCAGTCGTACAGGCTCTGGGACCAACGTCCTGACTTTC. Together with reference TRBV7-9 and TRBJ2-6, the CDR3 gives the full variable domain: DTGVSQNPRHKITKRGQNVTFRCDPISEHNRLYWYRQTLGQGPEFLTYFQNEAQLEKSRLLSDRFSAERPKGSFSTLEIQRTEQGDSAMYLCASSRTGSGTNVLTFGAGSRLTVL.

At least ten counts were recorded for this clonotype. The chain recombines TRBV27 with TRBJ2-5; D unclear. The CDR3 has 12 amino acids. The V end was cut by 6 bases, the J end by 4 bases, with 9 bases between. Germline assignment: CDR1 MNHEY and CDR2 SMNVEV (reference sequence). The CDR3 loop is CASSSSGETQYF. Written as DNA, the CDR3 is TGTGCCAGCAGCTCCTCTGGAGAGACCCAGTACTTC.

This clonotype has at least ten counts. The J gene is TRBJ1-2, the V gene TRBV12-3 or TRBV12-4; D call uncertain. With 2 bases removed from V and 0 bases from J, the gap between germline ends came to 13 bases. The CDR3 length is 16 residues. CDR3 loop: CASSLRAGASNYGYTF. Written as DNA, the CDR3 is TGTGCCAGCAGTTTAAGGGCAGGAGCCTCTAACTATGGCTACACCTTC.

This clonotype was counted only a few times. The gene calls are TRBV29-1 and TRBJ2-7, with D perhaps TRBD1 (6 bases). The CDR3 runs 11 residues. V lost 5 bases to trimming and J lost 1 base, with 6 bases between them. Germline CDR1 and CDR2: SQVTM and ANQGSEA. The CDR3 sequence: CSVQGSYEQYF. CDR3 bases: TGCAGCGTTCAGGGGTCCTACGAGCAGTACTTC.

This clonotype has ten or more counts. The chain carries TRBV7-2 and TRBJ2-5; possibly TRBD1 for D (6 bases). Germline CDR1 reads SGHTA; CDR2 reads FQGNSA. The CDR3 has 16 residues. Trimming stripped 5 bases from V and 2 bases from J, with 18 bases between. The CDR3 region is CASSNPAGTSQETQYF. For the CDR3, the DNA is TGTGCCAGCAGCAACCCAGCCGGGACATCTCAAGAGACCCAGTACTTC.

The chain is built from TRBV28 and TRBJ1-2; D is uncertain. V was trimmed by 6 bases and J by 0 bases, leaving 5 bases between them. Germline lookup yields CDR1 MDHEN and CDR2 SYDVKM. The CDR3 has 12 amino acids. The CDR3 DNA reads TGTGCCAGCAGGATGCCTAACTATGGCTACACCTTC. Protein sequence: CASRMPNYGYTF.

In its sample, this clonotype was seen many times. The J gene is TRBJ2-5, the V gene TRBV6-1; D call uncertain. Germline assignment: CDR1 MNHNS and CDR2 SASEGT. This CDR3 has 12 residues. Trimming cost V 5 bases and J 1 base, with 5 bases left between them. Here the CDR3 DNA reads TGTGCCAGCAGTCGCGGCCAAGAGACCCAGTACTTC. Its protein product is CASSRGQETQYF.

The genes are TRBV7-2 and TRBJ1-4; no firm D call. Deletions cut 5 bases from V and 3 bases from J, with 10 bases between. CDR1 is SGHTA, CDR2 FQGNSA, per germline. The CDR3 sequence is 14 residues long. The CDR3 DNA reads as TGTGCCAGCAGCCAAGATATAGCTAATGAAAAACTGTTTTTT. Amino acids: CASSQDIANEKLFF.

This clonotype was seen more than once but under ten times. This sequence joins TRBV7-3 and TRBJ2-3; 13 bases fit TRBD2. The CDR3 covers 15 residues. V lost 4 bases and J lost 4; bases outside the gene matches: 2. Germline loops: CDR1 SGHTA, CDR2 FQGTGA. The CDR3 is CASSWTSGSADTQYF. In nucleotides, the CDR3 is TGTGCCAGCAGCTGGACTAGCGGGAGTGCAGATACGCAGTATTTT.

The rearrangement links TRBV28 to TRBJ2-1, with 15 bases matching TRBD2. CDR1 and CDR2 (germline): MDHEN, SYDVKM. CDR3 length: 16 residues. Trimming cost V 4 bases and J 12 bases; bases outside gene matches: 10. CDR3: CASSSGLAGGPLGQFF. The CDR3 DNA sequence: TGTGCCAGCAGTTCTGGACTAGCGGGAGGGCCCCTCGGGCAGTTCTTC.

This clonotype was seen many times. The chain links TRBV7-2 to TRBJ2-7; D is ambiguous. Germline CDR1 and CDR2: SGHTA and FQGNSA. The V gene lost 0 bases and the J gene lost 0 bases, with 12 bases spanning the gap. The CDR3 runs to 16 residues. In DNA form, the CDR3 reads TGTGCCAGCAGCTTAGCAGGTGGATTGAGCTCCTACGAGCAGTACTTC. It is translated as CASSLAGGLSSYEQYF. Looking up the rest from reference TRBV7-2 and TRBJ2-7 gives the full variable domain: GAGVSQSPSNKVTEKGKDVELRCDPISGHTALYWYRQSLGQGLEFLIYFQGNSAPDKSGLPSDRFSAERTGGSVSTLTIQRTQQEDSAVYLCASSLAGGLSSYEQYFGPGTRLTVT.

This chain links TRBV15 with TRBJ2-2; D assignment may be TRBD1 or TRBD2 (6 bases each). The V gene lost 6 bases and the J gene lost 7 bases, with 15 bases spanning the gap. Germline CDR1 reads LNHNV; CDR2 reads YYDKDF (reference sequence). The CDR3 totals 14 residues. CDR3 in amino acids: CATRRGDVSGELFF. CDR3 DNA sequence: TGTGCCACCAGGAGGGGGGATGTTAGCGGGGAGCTGTTTTTT.